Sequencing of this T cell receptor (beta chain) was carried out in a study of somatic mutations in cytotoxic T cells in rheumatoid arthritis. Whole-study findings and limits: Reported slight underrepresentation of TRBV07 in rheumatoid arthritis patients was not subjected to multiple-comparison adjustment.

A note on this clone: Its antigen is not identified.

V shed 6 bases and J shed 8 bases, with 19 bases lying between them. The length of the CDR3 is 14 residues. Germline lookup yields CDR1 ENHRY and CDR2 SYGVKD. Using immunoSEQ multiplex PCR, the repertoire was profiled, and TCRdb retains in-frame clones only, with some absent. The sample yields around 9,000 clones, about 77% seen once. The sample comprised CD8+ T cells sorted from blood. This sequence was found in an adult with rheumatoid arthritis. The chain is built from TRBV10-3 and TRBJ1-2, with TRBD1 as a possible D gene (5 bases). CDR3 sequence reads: CAIREIGATEGYTF. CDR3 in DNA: TGTGCCATCAGGGAGATAGGGGCCACCGAGGGCTACACCTTC.